This T cell receptor beta chain was identified during a study of cytomegalovirus exposure and HLA in healthy donors. Study-level findings and limits: Most TCR sequences were rare, but some public TCRs occurred in many donors.

Produced via immunoSEQ multiplex PCR; TCRdb's table is partial and in-frame only. The table has under 95,000 clones, approximately 95% seen once. A word on this clone: The antigen is unknown.

The receptor was isolated from a woman under 30 in good health and CMV-seronegative. The material sequenced was PBMCs.

The chain's CDR3 is CASSHRGNNSPLHF. CDR3 coding DNA: TGTGCCAGTAGTCACAGGGGCAATAATTCACCCCTCCACTTT. The gene calls are TRBV19 and TRBJ1-6; TRBD1 aligns across 7 bases. The germline gives CDR1 LNHDA, CDR2 SQIVND (reference sequence). The V and J ends lost 5 bases and 5 bases, in that order; junction bases with no gene match: 3. This CDR3 region has 14 residues.